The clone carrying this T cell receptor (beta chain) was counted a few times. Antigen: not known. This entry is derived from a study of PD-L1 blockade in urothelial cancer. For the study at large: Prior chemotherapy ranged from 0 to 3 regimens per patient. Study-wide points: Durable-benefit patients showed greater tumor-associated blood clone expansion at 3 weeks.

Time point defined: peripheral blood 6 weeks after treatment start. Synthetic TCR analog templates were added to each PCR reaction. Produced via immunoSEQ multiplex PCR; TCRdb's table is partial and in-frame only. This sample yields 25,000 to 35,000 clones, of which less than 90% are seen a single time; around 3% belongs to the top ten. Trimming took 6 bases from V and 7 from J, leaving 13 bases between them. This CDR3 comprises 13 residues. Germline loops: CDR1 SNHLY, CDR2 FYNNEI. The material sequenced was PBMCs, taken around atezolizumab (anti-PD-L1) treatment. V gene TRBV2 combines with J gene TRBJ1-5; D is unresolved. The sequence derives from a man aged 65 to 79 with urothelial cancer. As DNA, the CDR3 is TGTGCCAGCAGCCCCCCCGGGTCCCAGCCCCAGCATTTT. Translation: CASSPPGSQPQHF. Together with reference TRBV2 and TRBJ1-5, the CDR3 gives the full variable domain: EPEVTQTPSHQVTQMGQEVILRCVPISNHLYFYWYRQILGQKVEFLVSFYNNEISEKSEIFDDQFSVERPDGSNFTLKIRSTKLEDSAMYFCASSPPGSQPQHFGDGTRLSIL.